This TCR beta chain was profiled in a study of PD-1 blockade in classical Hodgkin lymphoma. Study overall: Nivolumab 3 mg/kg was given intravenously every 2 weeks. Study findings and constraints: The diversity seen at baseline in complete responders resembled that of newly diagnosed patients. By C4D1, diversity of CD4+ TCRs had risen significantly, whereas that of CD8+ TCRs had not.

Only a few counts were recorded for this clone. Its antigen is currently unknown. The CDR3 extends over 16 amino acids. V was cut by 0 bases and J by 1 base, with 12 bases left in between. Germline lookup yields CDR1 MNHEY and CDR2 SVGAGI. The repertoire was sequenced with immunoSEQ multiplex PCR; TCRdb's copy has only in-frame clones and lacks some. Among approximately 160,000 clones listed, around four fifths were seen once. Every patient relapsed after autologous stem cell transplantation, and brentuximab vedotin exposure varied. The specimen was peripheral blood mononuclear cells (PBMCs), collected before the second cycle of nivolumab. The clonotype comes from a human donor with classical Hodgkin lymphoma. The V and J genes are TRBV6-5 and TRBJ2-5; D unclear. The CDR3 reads CASSYSGIGIQETQYF. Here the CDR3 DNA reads TGTGCCAGCAGTTACTCGGGGATCGGAATCCAAGAGACCCAGTACTTC.